Here is one T cell receptor beta chain with its context. The target of this receptor is not known. Base qualities were left out, and no much larger clone turns up one base away. TCRbeta CDR3 regions were amplified from genomic DNA by means of the immunoSEQ Assay, a bias-controlled multiplex PCR. Per the authors' processing: The number of nucleated cells in each sample was estimated by amplification of reference gene primers within the assay. Sequence reads were collapsed and filtered to measure the absolute abundance of every unique TCRbeta CDR3 rearrangement. For each sample, productive Simpson clonality was calculated by taking the square root of Simpson's diversity index across productive rearrangements. What TCRdb holds here is the immuneACCESS table cut down to in-frame rearrangements. Part of the clones is not present; checked against another copy, under half of the missing clones reflect an unresolved V gene, and the others are unexplained. V and J calls and clone size come straight from that table; D and trimming were deduced from the DNA. A total of about 210,000 clones appear in this sample, approximately 86% of them only once. The ten top clones hold approximately 4% of the sample.

The sample belongs to a study of blood T cell repertoires in COVID-19 (dated by TCRdb to 2018 to 2020). General notes on the study: The collaborator samples originated in the United States, Italy and Spain and spanned the acute and convalescent phases of COVID-19. The material from the prospective study consisted of cDNA or gDNA derived from T cells, B-cell-depleted T cells, or PBMCs. The dataset comprised deeply sampled blood TCRbeta repertoires from subjects exposed to, actively infected with, or recovered from COVID-19. The repertoires were released in a freely available public database meant as a resource for research on the immune response to SARS-CoV-2. The samples were drawn from the first 160 participants of the ongoing ImmuneRACE study and from more than 1,000 subjects provided by 6 global collaborators. A de-identified subject ID, COVID-19 status, age in years and sex were almost always included in the sample metadata. HLA class I and class II types, where available, came from metadata supplied by the sample provider rather than from assay-based typing.

Participants in the prospective study were aged 18 to 89 years, lived in under 30 United States geographic areas, and enrolled through a virtual design. In the prospective study, participants were assigned to cohorts based on the clinical history participants reported in a screening survey and a study questionnaire. Exposed participants had been in contact with someone with a PCR-confirmed or clinician-diagnosed COVID-19 case within 2 weeks of study entry. In the prospective study, whole blood, serum and a nasopharyngeal or oropharyngeal swab were collected from each participant by mobile phlebotomists. Over an approximately two-month period, participants in the prospective study had the option of providing additional blood draws and questionnaires. Before DNA extraction, prospective study blood samples were shipped either frozen or at room temperature. The CDR3 has 16 amino acids, counting the end cysteine and phenylalanine. Left in the record is the CDR3 DNA by itself, 48 bases read in frame from the first base. The V end loses 6 bases and the J end loses 1 base, and a stretch of 18 bases separates them. CDR1 and CDR2 are drawn from the germline V gene: MDHEN, SYDVKM.

Study-wide conclusions, independent of this receptor: How much clinical and demographic metadata was included differed by source and by participant, and the metadata was provided uncurated.

The source material was PBMCs or T cells enriched from blood (not recorded which). The V gene is TRBV28 and the J gene is TRBJ1-2; the best D guess is TRBD1, with 6 bases matching. This TCR derives from a young woman who had been exposed to COVID-19. The CDR3 reads CASRTGSAGDNYGYTF. The bases are TGTGCCAGCAGAACCGGGTCGGCAGGGGATAACTATGGCTACACCTTC.